This TCR beta chain is drawn from a study of blood T cell repertoires in COVID-19. At the level of the study: The origin of the acute and convalescent COVID-19 samples was the United States, Italy and Spain. PBMCs, B-cell-depleted T cells, or T cells provided the cDNA or gDNA that made up the material.

Original processing methods: Reference gene primer amplification gave nucleated cell count estimates. Generated by immunoSEQ multiplex PCR, the TCRdb table keeps only in-frame clones and is missing some. V, J and clone size derive from that table, while D and trimming were established from the DNA sequence. This table holds approximately 100,000 clones, more than 85% found once. Trimming shortened V by 7 bases and J by 1 base, and 12 bases separated the two germline ends. The CDR3 is made up of 14 amino acids. CDR1 and CDR2 from the germline V gene are SGDLS and YYNGEE. Material: peripheral blood. The chain combines TRBV9 with TRBJ2-1; D is unresolved. The source of this sequence is a human donor in a cohort sampled during active COVID-19. CDR3 in amino acids: CASRLSESYNEQFF. CDR3 coding DNA: TGTGCCAGCCGGCTGAGCGAGTCCTACAATGAGCAGTTCTTC.